A selection of T cell receptor beta chains follows, all from one sample in a study of CD8 T cells in Susac syndrome. TCRdb ran MiXCR on the immunoSEQ multiplex PCR reads and lists one entry per CDR3 protein. The sample lists approximately 210,000 distinct CDR3 sequences; around 93% were seen once. The material sequenced was CD4+ T cells from PBMCs. The receptor source for this set is a human donor with Susac syndrome. Both conserved end residues are part of each CDR3. D genes are given only for firm matches. A clone size is listed for some rows: how often the clone was seen (once, few, many), or a class if it is expanded.

>.|.|TRBJ2-7|TRBV5-6
CASSLLRDPEFEQYF
TGTGCCAGCAGCTTACTCCGGGACCCGGAATTCGAGCAGTACTTC
>few|.|TRBJ1-2|TRBV30
CAWSGVNYGYTF
TGTGCCTGGAGCGGGGTTAACTATGGCTACACCTTC
>.|TRBD1|TRBJ1-5|TRBV7-9
CASSLGWDRNQPQHF
TGTGCCAGCAGCTTAGGGTGGGACAGAAATCAGCCCCAGCATTTT
>.|TRBD2|TRBJ2-3|TRBV4-3
CASSQEKRGEFVDTQYF
TGCGCCAGCAGCCAAGAGAAGCGGGGGGAATTCGTCGATACGCAGTATTTT
>.|.|TRBJ1-1|TRBV9
CASSPRGGLNTEAFF
TGTGCCAGCAGCCCGAGGGGGGGACTAAACACTGAAGCTTTCTTT
>.|.|TRBJ1-1|TRBV29-1
CSAAKGGEYTEAFF
TGCAGCGCTGCTAAAGGGGGGGAATACACTGAAGCTTTCTTT
>.|.|TRBJ1-1|TRBV30
CAWTPGGSDTEAFF
TGTGCCTGGACGCCCGGGGGTTCGGACACTGAAGCTTTCTTT
>.|TRBD2|TRBJ2-5|TRBV29-1
CSVDGRRGGGETQYF
TGCAGCGTTGACGGACGGCGGGGGGGAGGGGAGACCCAGTACTTC
>.|TRBD2|TRBJ2-1|TRBV5-1
CASSSLRQTSLDEQFF
TGCGCCAGCAGCTCCCTGCGCCAGACTAGCTTAGATGAGCAGTTCTTC
>.|.|TRBJ2-7|TRBV20-1
CSAERGNRYEQYF
TGCAGTGCAGAGAGAGGGAATCGCTACGAGCAGTACTTC
>.|.|TRBJ2-2|TRBV6-6
CASNLDLGSKELFF
TGTGCCAGCAACCTCGACTTAGGGAGTAAGGAGCTGTTTTTT
>.|.|TRBJ2-1|TRBV2
CASSEDTEQFF
TGTGCCAGCAGTGAAGACACAGAGCAGTTCTTC
>.|TRBD1|TRBJ1-1|TRBV12-3/TRBV12-4
CASSSLPTGPMNTEAFF
TGTGCCAGCAGTTCCCTCCCGACAGGGCCCATGAACACTGAAGCTTTCTTT
>.|.|TRBJ1-2|TRBV4-3
CASSQDGQESDGYTF
TGCGCCAGCAGCCAAGACGGGCAAGAGAGCGATGGCTACACCTTC
>.|TRBD2|TRBJ2-3|TRBV7-2
CASSLASGGARDTQYF
TGTGCCAGCAGCTTAGCTAGCGGGGGGGCCCGGGATACGCAGTATTTT
>.|.|TRBJ1-5|TRBV20-1
CSASKGRDQPQHF
TGCAGTGCTAGCAAGGGAAGAGATCAGCCCCAGCATTTT
>.|TRBD2|TRBJ2-7|TRBV7-9
CASSYRSSGGGYEQYF
TGTGCCAGCAGCTACCGATCTAGCGGGGGCGGCTACGAGCAGTACTTC
>.|TRBD2|TRBJ2-1|TRBV9
CASPGGTKEVQFF
TGTGCCAGCCCCGGGGGGACTAAAGAAGTCCAGTTCTTC
>.|.|TRBJ1-2|TRBV30
CAWSARSGDYGYTF
TGTGCCTGGAGCGCGAGATCAGGGGATTATGGCTACACCTTC
>.|.|TRBJ1-1|TRBV20-1
CSAQTGRTNTEAFF
TGCAGTGCTCAGACGGGACGGACGAACACTGAAGCTTTCTTT
>.|.|TRBJ2-7|TRBV5-1
CASSPPGAGEQYF
TGCGCCAGCAGCCCCCCTGGGGCTGGGGAGCAGTACTTC
>.|TRBD1|TRBJ2-5|TRBV5-1
CASSSQQGEETQYF
TGCGCCAGCAGCTCACAACAGGGGGAAGAGACCCAGTACTTC
>.|TRBD1|TRBJ1-2|TRBV15
CATSREAGGDYGYTF
TGTGCCACCAGCAGAGAAGCAGGGGGCGACTATGGCTACACCTTC
>.|TRBD1|TRBJ2-1|TRBV30
CAWAPGTGTSNEQFF
TGTGCCTGGGCCCCCGGGACAGGGACTTCTAATGAGCAGTTCTTC
>.|.|TRBJ2-3|TRBV4-3
CASSQGRLDTQYF
TGCGCCAGCAGCCAGGGGCGACTGGATACGCAGTATTTT
>.|TRBD1|TRBJ1-2|TRBV20-1
CSASPGQGRNYGYTF
TGCAGTGCTTCCCCCGGACAGGGACGTAACTATGGCTACACCTTC
>.|.|TRBJ2-3|TRBV6-2/TRBV6-3
CASSQEVDTQYF
TGTGCCAGCAGTCAAGAGGTAGATACGCAGTATTTT
>.|.|TRBJ1-1|TRBV30
CAWSGEAAGLNTEAFF
TGTGCCTGGAGCGGGGAGGCTGCCGGCTTGAACACTGAAGCTTTCTTT